The clone carrying this T cell receptor (beta chain) was counted many times. Time point: pre-sensitization, week 0. Sample treatment: therapeutic diphenylcyclopropenone sensitization with weekly scalp DPC. After removal of 0 bases from V and 6 bases from J, the junction contained 7 bases not matched to a gene. CDR1 and CDR2 from the germline V gene are DFQATT and SNEGSKA (reference sequence). This CDR3 contains 15 residues. TCRdb redid the calling of the RACE reads with MiXCR, one entry per CDR3 protein. The table includes some 400,000 distinct CDR3 sequences, 5.1% detected once. These data belong to a study of human T cells and chemical hapten exposure. Whole-study context: Sensitization was performed using 2% DPC on an approximately 2 cm by approximately 2 cm upper inner arm skin site. Patients were given diphenylcyclopropenone on the scalp weekly across the roughly 24-week study.

This sample comprised whole blood, obtained in connection with sensitization to the hapten diphenylcyclopropenone (DPC). This clonotype was obtained from a woman between 50 and 59 years old with alopecia areata. Some clones in this sample may be carry-over from other donors' samples. The rearrangement uses TRBV20-1 and TRBJ2-1; 8 nucleotides line up with TRBD2. The CDR3 nucleotides read TGCAGTGCTAGAGATCGAGCGACTAGCGTCAATGAGCAGTTCTTC. Its protein product is CSARDRATSVNEQFF.